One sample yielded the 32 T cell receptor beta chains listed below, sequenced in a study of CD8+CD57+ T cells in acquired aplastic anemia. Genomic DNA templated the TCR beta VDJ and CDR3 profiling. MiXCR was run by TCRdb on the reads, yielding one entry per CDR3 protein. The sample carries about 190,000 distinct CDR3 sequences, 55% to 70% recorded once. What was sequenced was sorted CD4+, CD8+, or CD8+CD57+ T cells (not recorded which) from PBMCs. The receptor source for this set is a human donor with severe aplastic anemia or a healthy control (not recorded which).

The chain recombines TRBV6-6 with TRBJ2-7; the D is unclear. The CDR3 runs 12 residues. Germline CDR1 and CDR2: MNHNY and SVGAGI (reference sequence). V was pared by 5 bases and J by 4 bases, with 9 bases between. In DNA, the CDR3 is TGTGCCAGCAGTCCCCAGGTGTACGAGCAGTACTTC. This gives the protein CASSPQVYEQYF.

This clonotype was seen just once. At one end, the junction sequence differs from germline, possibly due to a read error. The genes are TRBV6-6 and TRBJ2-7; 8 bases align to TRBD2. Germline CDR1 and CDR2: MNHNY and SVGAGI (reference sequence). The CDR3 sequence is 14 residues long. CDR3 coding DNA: TGTGCCAGCAATCTAGCGGGCTCGGGGTACGAGCGGTACTTC. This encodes CASNLAGSGYERYF.

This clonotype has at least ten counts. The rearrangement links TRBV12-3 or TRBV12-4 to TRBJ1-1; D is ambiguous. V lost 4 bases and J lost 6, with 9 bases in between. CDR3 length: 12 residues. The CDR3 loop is CASSWVMAEAFF. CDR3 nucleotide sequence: TGTGCCAGCAGTTGGGTAATGGCTGAAGCTTTCTTT.

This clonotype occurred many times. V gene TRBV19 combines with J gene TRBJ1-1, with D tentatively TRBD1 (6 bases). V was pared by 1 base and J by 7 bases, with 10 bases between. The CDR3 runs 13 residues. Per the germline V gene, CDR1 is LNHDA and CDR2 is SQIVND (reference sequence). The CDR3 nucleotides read TGTGCCAGTAGTATAGGGACAGACTATGAAGCTTTCTTT. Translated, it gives CASSIGTDYEAFF. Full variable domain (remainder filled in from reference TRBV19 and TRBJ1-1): DGGITQSPKYLFRKEGQNVTLSCEQNLNHDAMYWYRQDPGQGLRLIYYSQIVNDFQKGDIAEGYSVSREKKESFPLTVTSAQKNPTAFYLCASSIGTDYEAFFGQGTRLTVV.

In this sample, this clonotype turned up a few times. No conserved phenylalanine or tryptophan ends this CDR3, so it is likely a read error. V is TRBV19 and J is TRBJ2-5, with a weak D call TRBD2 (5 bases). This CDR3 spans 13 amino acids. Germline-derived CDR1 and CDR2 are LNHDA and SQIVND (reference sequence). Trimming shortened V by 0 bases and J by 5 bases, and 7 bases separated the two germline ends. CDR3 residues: CASSIDGKETQYL. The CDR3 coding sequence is TGTGCCAGTAGTATAGACGGGAAGGAGACCCAGTACCTC.

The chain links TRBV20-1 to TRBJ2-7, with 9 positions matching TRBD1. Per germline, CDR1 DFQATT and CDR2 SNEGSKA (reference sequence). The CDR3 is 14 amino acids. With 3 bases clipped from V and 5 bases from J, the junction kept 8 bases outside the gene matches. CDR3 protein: CSARAGTGRHEQYF. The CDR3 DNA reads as TGCAGTGCTAGGGCGGGGACAGGGAGGCACGAGCAGTACTTC.

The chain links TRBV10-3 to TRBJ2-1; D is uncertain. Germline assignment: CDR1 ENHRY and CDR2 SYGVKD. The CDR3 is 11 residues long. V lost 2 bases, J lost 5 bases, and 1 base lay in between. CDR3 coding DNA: TGTGCCATCAGTGAGCACAATGAGCAGTTCTTC. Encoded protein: CAISEHNEQFF.

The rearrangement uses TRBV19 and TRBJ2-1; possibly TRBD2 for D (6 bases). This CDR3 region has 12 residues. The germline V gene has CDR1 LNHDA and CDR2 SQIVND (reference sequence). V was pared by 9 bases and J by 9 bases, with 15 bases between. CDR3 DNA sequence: TGTGCCAGCCGGGGGAGTGGGGGTGAGCAGTTCTTC. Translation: CASRGSGGEQFF.

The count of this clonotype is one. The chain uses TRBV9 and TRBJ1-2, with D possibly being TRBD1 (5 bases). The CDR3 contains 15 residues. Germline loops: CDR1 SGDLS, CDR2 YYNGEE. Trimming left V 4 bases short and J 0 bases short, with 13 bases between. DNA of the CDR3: TGTGCCAGCAGCCGGGGGGAGGGGACTAACTATGGCTACACCTTC. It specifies CASSRGEGTNYGYTF.

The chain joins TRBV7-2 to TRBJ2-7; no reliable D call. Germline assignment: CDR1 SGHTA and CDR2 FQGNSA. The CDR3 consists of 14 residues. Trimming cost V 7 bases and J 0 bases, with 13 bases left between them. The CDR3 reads CASTSGYSSYEQYF. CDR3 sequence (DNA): TGTGCCAGCACGTCGGGTTATAGCTCCTACGAGCAGTACTTC. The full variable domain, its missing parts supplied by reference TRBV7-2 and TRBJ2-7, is GAGVSQSPSNKVTEKGKDVELRCDPISGHTALYWYRQSLGQGLEFLIYFQGNSAPDKSGLPSDRFSAERTGGSVSTLTIQRTQQEDSAVYLCASTSGYSSYEQYFGPGTRLTVT.

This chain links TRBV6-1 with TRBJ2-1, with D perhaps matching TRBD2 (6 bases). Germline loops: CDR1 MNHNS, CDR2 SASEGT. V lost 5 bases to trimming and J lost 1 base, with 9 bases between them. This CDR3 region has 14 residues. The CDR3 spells CASSYGGSYNEQFF. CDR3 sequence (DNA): TGTGCCAGCAGTTACGGGGGTTCCTACAATGAGCAGTTCTTC.

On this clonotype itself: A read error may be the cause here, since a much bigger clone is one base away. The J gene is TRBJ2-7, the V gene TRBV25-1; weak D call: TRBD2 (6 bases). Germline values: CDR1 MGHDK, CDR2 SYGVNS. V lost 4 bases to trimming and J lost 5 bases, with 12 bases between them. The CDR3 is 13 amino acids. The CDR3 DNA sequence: TGTGCCAGCAGTGTATCCCGGGGGAACGAGCAGTACTTC. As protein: CASSVSRGNEQYF.

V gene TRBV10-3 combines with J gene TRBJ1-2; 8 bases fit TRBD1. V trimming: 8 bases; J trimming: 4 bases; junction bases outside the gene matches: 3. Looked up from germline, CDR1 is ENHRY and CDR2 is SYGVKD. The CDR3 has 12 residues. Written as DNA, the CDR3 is TGTGCCATCCGGACAGGGATCTATGGCTACACCTTC. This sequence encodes CAIRTGIYGYTF.

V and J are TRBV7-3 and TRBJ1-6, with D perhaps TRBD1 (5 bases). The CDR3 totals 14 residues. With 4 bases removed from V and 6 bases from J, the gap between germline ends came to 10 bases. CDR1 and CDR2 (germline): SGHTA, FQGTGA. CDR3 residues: CASSSGTSNSPLHF. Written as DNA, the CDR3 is TGTGCCAGCAGCTCTGGGACCAGTAATTCACCCCTCCACTTT.

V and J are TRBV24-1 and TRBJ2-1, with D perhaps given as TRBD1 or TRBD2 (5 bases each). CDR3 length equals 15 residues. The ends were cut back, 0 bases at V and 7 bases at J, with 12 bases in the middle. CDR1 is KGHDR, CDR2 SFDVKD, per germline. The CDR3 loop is CATSDLLGDSNEQFF. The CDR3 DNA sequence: TGTGCCACCAGTGATTTGCTGGGGGATTCGAATGAGCAGTTCTTC.

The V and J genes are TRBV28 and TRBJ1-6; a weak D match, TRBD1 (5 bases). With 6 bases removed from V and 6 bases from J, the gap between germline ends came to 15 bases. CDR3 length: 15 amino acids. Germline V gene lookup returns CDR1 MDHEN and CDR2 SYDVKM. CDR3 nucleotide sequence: TGTGCCAGCAGACGGGACCTCTCCGGTAATTCACCCCTCCACTTT. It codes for CASRRDLSGNSPLHF.

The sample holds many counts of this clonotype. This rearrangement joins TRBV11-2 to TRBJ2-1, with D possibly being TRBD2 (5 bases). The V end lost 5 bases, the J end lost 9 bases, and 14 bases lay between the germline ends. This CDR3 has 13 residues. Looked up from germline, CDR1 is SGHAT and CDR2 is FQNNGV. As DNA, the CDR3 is TGTGCCAGCAGCAACCCAACTAGTCTTGAGCAGTTCTTC. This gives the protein CASSNPTSLEQFF.

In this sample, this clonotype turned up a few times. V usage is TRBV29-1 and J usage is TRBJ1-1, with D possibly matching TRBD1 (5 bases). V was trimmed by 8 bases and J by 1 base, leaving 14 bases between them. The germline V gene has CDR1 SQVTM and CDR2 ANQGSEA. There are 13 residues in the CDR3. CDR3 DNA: TGCAGCTCGATAACAGGCACGAACACTGAAGCTTTCTTT. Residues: CSSITGTNTEAFF.

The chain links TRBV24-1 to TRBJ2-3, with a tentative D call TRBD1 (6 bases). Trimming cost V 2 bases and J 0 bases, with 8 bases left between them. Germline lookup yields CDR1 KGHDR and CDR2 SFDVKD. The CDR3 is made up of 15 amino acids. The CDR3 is CATSDWTDSTDTQYF. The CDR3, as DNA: TGTGCCACCAGTGATTGGACAGACAGCACAGATACGCAGTATTTT.

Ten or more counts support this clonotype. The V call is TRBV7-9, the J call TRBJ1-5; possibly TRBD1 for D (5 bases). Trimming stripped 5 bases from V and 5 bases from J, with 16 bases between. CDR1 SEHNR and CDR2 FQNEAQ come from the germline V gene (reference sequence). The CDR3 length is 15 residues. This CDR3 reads CASSPTWGGDQPQHF. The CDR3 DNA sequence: TGTGCCAGCAGCCCGACGTGGGGGGGGGATCAGCCCCAGCATTTT.

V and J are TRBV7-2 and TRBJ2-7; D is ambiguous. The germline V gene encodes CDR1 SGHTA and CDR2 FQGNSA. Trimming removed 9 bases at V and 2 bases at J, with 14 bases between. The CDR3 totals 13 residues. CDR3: CASSMGGAYEQYF. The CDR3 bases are TGTGCCAGTAGTATGGGTGGGGCCTACGAGCAGTACTTC.

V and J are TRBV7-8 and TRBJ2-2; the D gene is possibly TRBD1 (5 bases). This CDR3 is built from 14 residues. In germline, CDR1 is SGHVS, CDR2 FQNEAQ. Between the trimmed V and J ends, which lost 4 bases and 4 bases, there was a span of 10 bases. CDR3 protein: CASSSRQFTGELFF. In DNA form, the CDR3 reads TGTGCCAGCAGCTCCAGACAGTTCACCGGGGAGCTGTTTTTT.

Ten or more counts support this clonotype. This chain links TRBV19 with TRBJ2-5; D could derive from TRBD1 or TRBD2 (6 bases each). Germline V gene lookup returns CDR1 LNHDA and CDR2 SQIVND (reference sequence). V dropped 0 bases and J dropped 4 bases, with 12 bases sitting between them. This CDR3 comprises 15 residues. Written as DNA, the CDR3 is TGTGCCAGTAGTATAGATTGGGGGGCCAGAGAGACCCAGTACTTC. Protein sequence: CASSIDWGARETQYF.

This CDR3 reads CASSSMDRTWGEQYF. The CDR3 DNA follows: TGTGCCAGCAGCTCGATGGACAGGACTTGGGGGGAGCAGTACTTC. This chain links TRBV7-9 with TRBJ2-7; 7 bases are shared with TRBD1. The CDR3 loop spans 15 amino acids. J gave up 7 bases and V 4 bases, and 13 bases lay outside the gene matches. Germline V gene data show CDR1 as SEHNR and CDR2 as FQNEAQ (reference sequence).

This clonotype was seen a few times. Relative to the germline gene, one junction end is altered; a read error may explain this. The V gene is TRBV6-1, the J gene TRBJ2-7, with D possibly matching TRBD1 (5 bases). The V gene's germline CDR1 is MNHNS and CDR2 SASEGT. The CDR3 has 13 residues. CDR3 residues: CASTERQTYEQYF. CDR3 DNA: TGTGCCAGCACTGAAAGACAGACCTACGAGCAGTACTTC.

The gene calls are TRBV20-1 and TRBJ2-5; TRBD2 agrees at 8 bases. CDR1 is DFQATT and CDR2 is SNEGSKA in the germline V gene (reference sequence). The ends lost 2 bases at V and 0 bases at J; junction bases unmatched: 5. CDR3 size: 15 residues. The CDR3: CSARSGGPNQETQYF. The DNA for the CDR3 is TGCAGTGCTAGAAGCGGGGGACCGAACCAAGAGACCCAGTACTTC.

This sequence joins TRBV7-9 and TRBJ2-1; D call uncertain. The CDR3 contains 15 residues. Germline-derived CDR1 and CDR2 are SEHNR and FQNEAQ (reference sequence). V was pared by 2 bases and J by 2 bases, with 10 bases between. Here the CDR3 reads CASSLWQDPYNEQFF. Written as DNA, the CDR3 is TGTGCCAGCAGCTTATGGCAGGACCCCTACAATGAGCAGTTCTTC.

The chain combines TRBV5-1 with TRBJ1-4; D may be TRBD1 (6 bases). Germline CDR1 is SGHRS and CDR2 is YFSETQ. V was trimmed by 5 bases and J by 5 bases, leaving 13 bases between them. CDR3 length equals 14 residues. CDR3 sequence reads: CASRGSGANEKLFF. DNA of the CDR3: TGCGCCAGCAGGGGGTCAGGGGCCAATGAAAAACTGTTTTTT.

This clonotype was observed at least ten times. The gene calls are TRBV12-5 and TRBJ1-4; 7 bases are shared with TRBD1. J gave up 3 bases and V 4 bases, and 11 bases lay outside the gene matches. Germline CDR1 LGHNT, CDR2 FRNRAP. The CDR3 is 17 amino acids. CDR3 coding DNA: TGTGCTAGTGGTTCCTCATCCTCAGGGGGTTCTAATGAAAAACTGTTTTTT. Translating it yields CASGSSSSGGSNEKLFF.

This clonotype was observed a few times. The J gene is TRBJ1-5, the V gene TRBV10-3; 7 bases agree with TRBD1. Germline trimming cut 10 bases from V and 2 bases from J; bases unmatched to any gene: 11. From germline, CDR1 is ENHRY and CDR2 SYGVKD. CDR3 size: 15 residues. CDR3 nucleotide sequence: TGTGCCACCTCCGACAGGGAAAGGGGCAATCAGCCCCAGCATTTT. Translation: CATSDRERGNQPQHF.

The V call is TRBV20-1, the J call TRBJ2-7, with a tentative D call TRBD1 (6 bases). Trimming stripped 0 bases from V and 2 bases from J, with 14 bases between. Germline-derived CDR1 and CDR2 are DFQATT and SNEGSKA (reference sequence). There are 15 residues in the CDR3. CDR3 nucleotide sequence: TGCAGTGCTAGAGATGGGGGCAGAGGGGCCTACGAGCAGTACTTC. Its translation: CSARDGGRGAYEQYF.

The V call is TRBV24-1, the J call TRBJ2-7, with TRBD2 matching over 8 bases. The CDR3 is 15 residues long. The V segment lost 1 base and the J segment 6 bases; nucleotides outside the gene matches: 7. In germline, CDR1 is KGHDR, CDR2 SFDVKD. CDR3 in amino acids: CATSDLSGGSLEQYF. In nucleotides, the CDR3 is TGTGCCACCAGTGATTTAAGCGGGGGTTCCCTCGAGCAGTACTTC.